This T cell receptor (beta chain) was sequenced in a study of identical twins listed by TCRdb under 2016. With respect to the entire study: TCR alpha and beta repertoires from monozygotic twins, unrelated adults of various ages and cord blood were deep-sequenced to test whether fetal clonotypes persist. To rule out contamination, replicate twin experiments were performed at different times with different library preparation protocols. Overall study outcomes, separate from this receptor: Out-of-frame TCR alpha sharing in monozygotic twins was systematically underestimated by recombination models, whereas sharing between unrelated individuals was in agreement with the recombination models. Conclusions relied on cross-sectional statistical analysis, since the same donors could not be followed over many years. Abundant cord blood beta clonotypes had fewer insertions, young adult naive repertoires showed a similar but weaker trend, and memory repertoires showed no such trend. Excess twin sharing in beta out-of-frame sequences was weaker because fewer shared sequences lowered the signal-to-noise ratio. Out-of-frame TCR alpha sequences shared between twins showed an excess of low generation-probability sequences compared with coincidental sharing between unrelated individuals. Zero-insertion analyses could be partly confounded by invariant T cells such as MAIT and iNKT, though diverse VJ usage argued against such confounding for most clonotypes.

Worth noting for this clonotype: Its recognized antigen is unknown. No much larger clonotype is one base removed from it; base qualities were not supplied.

CDR1 and CDR2 are drawn from the germline V gene: SNHLY, FYNNEI. The CDR3, from cysteine to phenylalanine, totals 15 residues. The kept DNA is CDR3 alone, 45 bases in frame from the first base. The germline V end is reduced by 6 bases and the J end by 5 bases; junction bases left unmatched: 5. Every donor was a healthy Caucasian. Receptors were amplified or captured by 5' RACE. Sequencing instrument: Illumina HiSeq 2000. A universal primer binding site was added through template switching, and the final cDNA carried a unique molecular identifier so that TCR cDNA molecules could be counted accurately. First-strand cDNA for TCR alpha and beta chains was synthesized from specific primers in the conserved constant-segment region. Each cDNA library was double barcoded, with a SMART-Mk sample barcode plus Illumina barcodes, to control for contamination. Two successive PCR steps introduced TruSeq adapter sequences along with Illumina sample barcodes. TCR alpha and beta cDNA libraries were sequenced on the Illumina HiSeq platform with custom primers. The original methods were these. Unique molecular identifiers were extracted from raw reads with MiGEC, and CDR3 positions were determined with MiXCR. For each individual, recombination models were inferred using an EM algorithm with the repgenHMM and IGoR tools. The analysis of shared clonotypes was done with the tcR package in R, with sharing normalized by the product of cloneset sizes. To study raw recombination free of thymic and clonal selection effects, out-of-frame nonproductive sequences were analyzed. TCRdb reprocessed the public reads (quality trimming at Q25 with fastp, clone calling with MiXCR) and kept in-frame beta chains. Rows with one shared CDR3 protein collapse into an entry with the most common genes and DNA. TCRdb's processing, not the authors', yielded these V and J calls. Present in this sample are more than 1.5 million distinct CDR3 sequences, about 32% of which were seen just once. The ten largest account for 0.25% to 0.3% of the sample.

The specimen was cord blood. This sequence was found in a newborn girl in good health. Recombination linked TRBV2 to TRBJ2-1, and 12 junction bases match TRBD2. CDR3 region: CASRPSGRAHNEQFF. The nucleotides are TGTGCCAGCAGACCTAGCGGGAGGGCCCACAATGAGCAGTTCTTC. The reference TRBV2 and TRBJ2-1 proteins fill in what lies around the CDR3, so the full variable domain reads EPEVTQTPSHQVTQMGQEVILRCVPISNHLYFYWYRQILGQKVEFLVSFYNNEISEKSEIFDDQFSVERPDGSNFTLKIRSTKLEDSAMYFCASRPSGRAHNEQFFGPGTRLTVL.